The rows below give T cell receptor beta chains drawn from one sample of a study of T cell repertoires in cytomegalovirus infection. TCRdb redid the calling of the reads with MiXCR, one entry per CDR3 protein. The sample holds 150,000 to 200,000 distinct CDR3 sequences, approximately 28% seen once. Sequencing used PBMCs. The receptors were gathered from a human donor in good health (CMV status not recorded). Some clones in this sample may be carry-over from other donors' samples. The CDR3 runs from the conserved cysteine through the conserved F or W. D genes are given only for firm matches. Some rows mark clone size as missing; the rest say once, few, many or name a class of expanded clone.

clone size	V gene	J gene	D gene	CDR3 protein	CDR3 DNA
few	TRBV7-2	TRBJ2-1	.	CASSLNTWYNEQFF	TGTGCCAGCAGCTTAAATACGTGGTACAATGAGCAGTTCTTC
few	TRBV12-3/TRBV12-4	TRBJ1-2	.	CASSLDRGWYGYTF	TGTGCCAGCAGTTTAGATAGGGGATGGTATGGCTACACCTTC
.	TRBV4-3	TRBJ1-1	.	CASSQEAAGDMNTEAFF	TGCGCCAGCAGCCAAGAGGCGGCAGGAGATATGAACACTGAAGCTTTCTTT
.	TRBV4-1	TRBJ2-5	TRBD2	CASSQAPGLEGETQYF	TGCGCCAGCAGCCAAGCTCCGGGACTAGAGGGAGAGACCCAGTACTTC
once	TRBV5-5	TRBJ2-7	.	CASSPTRHSLLSYEQYF	TGTGCCAGCAGCCCCACCCGTCACAGTCTACTCTCCTACGAGCAGTACTTC
.	TRBV7-9	TRBJ1-2	.	CASSLAGQGSNYGYTF	TGTGCCAGCAGCTTAGCTGGGCAGGGGTCGAACTATGGCTACACCTTC
.	TRBV19	TRBJ1-2	.	CASGRGDYGYTF	TGTGCCAGTGGGAGGGGGGACTATGGCTACACCTTC
few	TRBV20-1	TRBJ2-1	TRBD2	CSARTGTRPNEQFF	TGCAGTGCTAGGACCGGGACTAGGCCCAATGAGCAGTTCTTC
.	TRBV7-2	TRBJ1-3	.	CASSPDPGGTIYF	TGTGCCAGCAGCCCTGATCCGGGTGGCACCATATATTTT
few	TRBV9	TRBJ1-1	.	CASSPHTEGAFF	TGTGCCAGCAGCCCACATACAGAGGGAGCTTTCTTT
.	TRBV9	TRBJ1-1	.	CASSVATLGPRGNTEAFF	TGTGCCAGCAGCGTAGCAACTCTCGGACCGCGGGGGAACACTGAAGCTTTCTTT
few	TRBV11-1	TRBJ2-2	.	CASSLLVADTGELFF	TGTGCCAGCAGTCTCCTGGTGGCGGACACCGGGGAGCTGTTTTTT
many	TRBV2	TRBJ2-3	.	CASIRDTGYTDTQYF	TGTGCCAGCATTCGGGACACGGGATACACAGATACGCAGTATTTT
.	TRBV7-2	TRBJ2-3	.	CASSSTVTDTQYF	TGTGCCAGCAGCTCCACAGTCACAGATACGCAGTATTTT
.	TRBV5-1	TRBJ1-1	TRBD1	CASILDLRGGDTEAFF	TGCGCCAGCATCTTGGATCTCAGGGGGGGGGACACTGAAGCTTTCTTT
.	TRBV7-2	TRBJ2-1	.	CASSLGRLSNNEQFF	TGTGCCAGCAGCCTCGGACGGCTTTCTAACAATGAGCAGTTCTTC
.	TRBV2	TRBJ2-1	TRBD2	CASEGTSGNEQFF	TGTGCCAGCGAAGGGACTAGCGGCAATGAGCAGTTCTTC
.	TRBV10-2	TRBJ2-3	.	CASSPPGVLTDTQYF	TGCGCCAGCAGCCCCCCCGGGGTCTTGACAGATACGCAGTATTTT
few	TRBV7-9	TRBJ2-3	.	CASSMDSFSTDTQYF	TGTGCCAGCAGCATGGACAGCTTCAGCACAGATACGCAGTATTTT
many	TRBV7-2	TRBJ2-4	.	CASSLAPQRNIQYF	TGTGCCAGCAGCTTAGCGCCCCAGAGAAACATTCAGTACTTC
.	TRBV20-1	TRBJ1-6	.	CSARGQLNSPLHF	TGCAGTGCTAGAGGACAGCTAAATTCACCCCTCCACTTT
many	TRBV7-2	TRBJ1-2	TRBD1	CASSRGGSLTNYGYTF	TGTGCCAGCAGCCGAGGGGGCAGCCTAACCAACTATGGCTACACCTTC
.	TRBV18	TRBJ2-5	.	CASSFDRMETQYF	TGTGCCAGCTCGTTCGACAGGATGGAGACCCAGTACTTC
.	TRBV12-3/TRBV12-4	TRBJ1-2	.	CASSFRLGDGYTF	TGTGCCAGCAGTTTCCGGCTGGGGGACGGCTACACCTTC
few	TRBV29-1	TRBJ1-2	TRBD1	CSVRDSRYGYTF	TGCAGCGTCAGGGACAGCCGCTATGGCTACACCTTC
many	TRBV7-2	TRBJ1-1	.	CASSLERRNTEAFF	TGTGCCAGCAGCTTAGAGAGGAGGAACACTGAAGCTTTCTTT
few	TRBV7-6	TRBJ1-2	TRBD1	CASSFGTGSDGYTF	TGTGCCAGCAGCTTCGGGACAGGGAGTGATGGCTACACCTTC
.	TRBV5-4	TRBJ2-5	.	CASSLTRGRETQYF	TGTGCCAGCAGCCTTACTCGTGGGAGGGAGACCCAGTACTTC
few	TRBV7-2	TRBJ2-5	TRBD1	CASSLGAGGSGQETQYF	TGTGCCAGCAGCTTAGGGGCAGGGGGCAGTGGCCAAGAGACCCAGTACTTC
.	TRBV11-2	TRBJ1-4	.	CASSFQGYANEKLFF	TGTGCCAGCAGCTTCCAGGGTTACGCTAATGAAAAACTGTTTTTT
.	TRBV25-1	TRBJ1-3	TRBD1	CASSELRVGQGGNTIYF	TGTGCCAGCAGTGAATTACGAGTTGGACAGGGAGGAAACACCATATATTTT
once	TRBV29-1	TRBJ1-2	.	CSVSQDIDYSLEGYTF	TGCAGCGTATCCCAGGACATAGATTACTCCCTTGAAGGCTACACCTTC
many	TRBV23-1	TRBJ2-5	.	CASSQVNRVVEETQYF	TGCGCCAGCAGTCAAGTCAACAGGGTTGTTGAAGAGACCCAGTACTTC
.	TRBV27	TRBJ2-7	TRBD2	CASSRLGGVYEQYF	TGTGCCAGCAGCCGACTCGGGGGGGTCTACGAGCAGTACTTC
.	TRBV18	TRBJ2-6	.	CASSPVDRAGANVLTF	TGTGCCAGCTCACCCGTGGACAGAGCCGGGGCCAACGTCCTGACTTTC
many	TRBV11-2	TRBJ2-2	.	CASSLGGAANTGELFF	TGTGCCAGCAGCTTGGGGGGGGCCGCGAACACCGGGGAGCTGTTTTTT
.	TRBV7-2	TRBJ2-5	.	CASSFMGGGAYQETQYF	TGTGCCAGCAGCTTCATGGGGGGGGGGGCATATCAAGAGACCCAGTACTTC
many	TRBV7-2	TRBJ2-7	.	CASSFSTGNWEQYF	TGTGCCAGCAGCTTTTCCACGGGAAATTGGGAGCAGTACTTC
.	TRBV12-3/TRBV12-4	TRBJ1-1	.	CASNLRYPNTEAFF	TGTGCCAGCAACTTAAGATATCCGAACACTGAAGCTTTCTTT
.	TRBV6-2/TRBV6-3	TRBJ2-2	.	CASSYPAAVNTGELFF	TGTGCCAGCAGTTACCCCGCGGCGGTGAACACCGGGGAGCTGTTTTTT
.	TRBV5-4	TRBJ1-3	.	CASSPVGDGNTIYF	TGTGCCAGCAGCCCCGTGGGGGATGGAAACACCATATATTTT
once	TRBV6-5	TRBJ1-1	TRBD1	CASSLGQGAILGTEAFF	TGTGCCAGCAGCCTAGGACAGGGGGCGATTTTGGGCACTGAAGCTTTCTTT
few	TRBV12-3/TRBV12-4	TRBJ2-3	TRBD2	CASRETSGGEDTQYF	TGTGCCAGCAGAGAGACTAGCGGGGGGGAAGATACGCAGTATTTT
.	TRBV6-6	TRBJ2-4	.	CASNDQGSKNIQYF	TGTGCCAGCAACGACCAGGGGTCCAAAAACATTCAGTACTTC
.	TRBV27	TRBJ2-5	.	CASSSYIIGTETQYF	TGTGCCAGCAGTTCCTATATTATCGGGACAGAGACCCAGTACTTC
few	TRBV5-4	TRBJ1-1	TRBD1	CASSLAKGQLTEAFF	TGTGCCAGCAGCTTGGCCAAGGGACAGCTTACTGAAGCTTTCTTT
many	TRBV6-1	TRBJ2-4	TRBD1	CASRQPGQGNIQYF	TGTGCCAGCAGGCAGCCGGGACAGGGAAACATTCAGTACTTC
.	TRBV15	TRBJ1-3	TRBD1	CATSRGTGASGNTIYF	TGTGCCACCAGCAGAGGGACAGGGGCCTCTGGAAACACCATATATTTT
many	TRBV7-6	TRBJ2-1	.	CASSLDSGTRLFF	TGTGCCAGCAGCTTAGACTCCGGGACCCGGCTGTTCTTC
.	TRBV4-1	TRBJ2-5	TRBD1	CASSRLQGAIETQYF	TGCGCCAGCAGCCGACTACAGGGGGCTATCGAGACCCAGTACTTC
.	TRBV24-1	TRBJ1-2	TRBD1	CATEDRDGYTF	TGTGCCACCGAGGACAGGGACGGCTACACCTTC
few	TRBV6-5	TRBJ2-7	TRBD2	CASSPRTSWYEQYF	TGTGCCAGCAGCCCCCGGACTAGTTGGTACGAGCAGTACTTC
few	TRBV2	TRBJ2-5	TRBD1	CASSGDRTQRTQYF	TGTGCCAGCAGTGGGGACAGGACCCAGAGGACCCAGTACTTC
.	TRBV20-1	TRBJ1-5	TRBD1	CSASPGGNQPQHF	TGCAGTGCTAGCCCAGGGGGGAATCAGCCCCAGCATTTT